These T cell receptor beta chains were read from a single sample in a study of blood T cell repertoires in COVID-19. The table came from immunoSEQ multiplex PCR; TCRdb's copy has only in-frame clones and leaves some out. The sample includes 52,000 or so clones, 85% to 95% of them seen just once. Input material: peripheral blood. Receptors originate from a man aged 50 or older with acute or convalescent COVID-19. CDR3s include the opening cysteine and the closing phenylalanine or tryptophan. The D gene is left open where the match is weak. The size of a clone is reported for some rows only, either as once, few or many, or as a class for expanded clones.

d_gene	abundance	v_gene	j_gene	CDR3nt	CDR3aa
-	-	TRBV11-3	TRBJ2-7	TGTGCCAGCAGCTTAGATCTAGGAGGGGGCGCCTACGAGCAGTACTTC	CASSLDLGGGAYEQYF
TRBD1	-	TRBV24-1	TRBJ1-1	TGTGCCACCAGTGAGGGACAGGGTTTGAACACTGAAGCTTTCTTT	CATSEGQGLNTEAFF
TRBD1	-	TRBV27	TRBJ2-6	TGTGCCAGCAGTTTGGCACTCAGGGGGTCTGGGGCCAACGTCCTGACTTTC	CASSLALRGSGANVLTF
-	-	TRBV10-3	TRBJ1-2	TGTGCCATCACACAGGGAGCTAACTATGGGGGCTACACCTTC	CAITQGANYGGYTF
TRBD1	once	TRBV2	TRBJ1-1	TGTGCCAGCAGTATTGACAGGGCTAGCACTGAAGCTTTCTTT	CASSIDRASTEAFF
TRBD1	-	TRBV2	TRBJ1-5	TGTGCCAGCAGTGAGTACAGGGGACAGCCCCAGCATTTT	CASSEYRGQPQHF
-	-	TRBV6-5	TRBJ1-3	TGTGCCAGCAGTAGACAGACTTCCTCTGGAAACACCATATATTTT	CASSRQTSSGNTIYF
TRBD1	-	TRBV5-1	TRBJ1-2	TGCGCCAGCAGTTGGGGACAGGGGAACTATGGCTACACCTTC	CASSWGQGNYGYTF
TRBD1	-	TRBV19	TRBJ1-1	TGTGCCAGTAGTGTCAGAGGACAGGGGGATATTTGGTACACTGAAGCTTTCTTT	CASSVRGQGDIWYTEAFF
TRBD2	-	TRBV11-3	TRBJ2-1	TGTGCCAGCAGCCGACGTAGCGGGAGGGCGGTCTACAATGAGCAGTTCTTC	CASSRRSGRAVYNEQFF
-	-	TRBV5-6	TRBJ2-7	TGTGCCAGCAGCTATAGCGACGGGGCCTACGAGCAGTACTTC	CASSYSDGAYEQYF
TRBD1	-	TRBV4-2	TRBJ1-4	TGTGCCAGCAGCCAGGACGGACAGGGGGCTAATGAAAAACTGTTTTTT	CASSQDGQGANEKLFF
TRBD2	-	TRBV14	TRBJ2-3	TGTGCCAGCAGCCCCCTCCTTCTAGCGGGAAGCACAGATACGCAGTATTTT	CASSPLLLAGSTDTQYF
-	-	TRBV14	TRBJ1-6	TGTGCCAGCAGCCTCCCCGGGACACGATATAATTCACCCCTCCACTTT	CASSLPGTRYNSPLHF
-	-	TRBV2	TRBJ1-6	TGTGCCAGCACCCCGGAGTCCTTTCTTAATTCACCCCTCCACTTT	CASTPESFLNSPLHF
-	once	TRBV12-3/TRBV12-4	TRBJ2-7	TGTGCCAGCAAGAGCGGAATCTACGAGCAGTACTTC	CASKSGIYEQYF
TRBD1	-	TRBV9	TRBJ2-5	TGTGCCAGCAGCGTAGATGTGGGACAGGGGTGGAGGGAAGAGACCCAGTACTTC	CASSVDVGQGWREETQYF
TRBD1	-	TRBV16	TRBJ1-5	TGTGCCAGCAGCCAATCCGCGGGACAGAGCGGACAGCCCCAGCATTTT	CASSQSAGQSGQPQHF
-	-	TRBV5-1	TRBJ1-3	TGCGCCAGCAGCGGGGGGGACACTCCAGGAAACACCATATATTTT	CASSGGDTPGNTIYF
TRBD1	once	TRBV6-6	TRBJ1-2	TGTGCCAGCAGCCGGGACAGGGGCTATGGCTACACCTTC	CASSRDRGYGYTF
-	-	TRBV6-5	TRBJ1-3	TGTGCCAGCAGTTACTCCCGGACACCCTCTGGAAACACCATATATTTT	CASSYSRTPSGNTIYF
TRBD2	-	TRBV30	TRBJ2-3	TGTGCCTGGGATTCTAGCGGGAGCACAGATACGCAGTATTTT	CAWDSSGSTDTQYF
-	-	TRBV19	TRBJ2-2	TGTGCCAGTAGTATTAACAGTTTCGACACCGGGGAGCTGTTTTTT	CASSINSFDTGELFF
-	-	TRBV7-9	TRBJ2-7	TGTGCCAGCAGCTCAGACAAGCATCCAAACTCCTACGAGCAGTACTTC	CASSSDKHPNSYEQYF
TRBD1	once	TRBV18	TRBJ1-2	TGTGCCAGCTCACCCCCCGGGACAGCCTATGGCTACACCTTC	CASSPPGTAYGYTF
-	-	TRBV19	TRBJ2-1	TGTGCCAGTAGTCCGGGGGTGGCTCCTGAGCAGTTCTTC	CASSPGVAPEQFF
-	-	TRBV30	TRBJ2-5	TGTGCCTGGAGCCTGGGCGGGGGCGGCCAAGAGACCCAGTACTTC	CAWSLGGGGQETQYF
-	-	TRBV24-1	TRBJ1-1	TGTGCCACCAGTGATCTGGGCAAGAACACTGAAGCTTTCTTT	CATSDLGKNTEAFF
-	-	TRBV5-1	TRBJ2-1	TGCGCCAGCACCCTTTCGGGGGGCGCGAGCAATGAGCAGTTCTTC	CASTLSGGASNEQFF
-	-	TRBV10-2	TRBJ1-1	TGCGCCAGCAGAGGGGGTGCCACTGAAGCTTTCTTT	CASRGGATEAFF
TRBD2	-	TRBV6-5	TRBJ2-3	TGTGCCAGCAGCGGCGGGAGGGCCGTGGATACGCAGTATTTT	CASSGGRAVDTQYF
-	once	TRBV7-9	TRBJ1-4	TGTGCCAGCAGCCCTCCAGGGCGGACTAATGAAAAACTGTTTTTT	CASSPPGRTNEKLFF
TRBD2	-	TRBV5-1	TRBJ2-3	TGCGCCAGCAGCCTCGGACTAGCGGGAGTTGAAGATACGCAGTATTTT	CASSLGLAGVEDTQYF
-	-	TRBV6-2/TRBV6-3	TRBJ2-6	TGTGCCAGCAGTTACTCATCCGGGACACCAACGTCCTCTGGGGCCAACGTCCTGACTTTC	CASSYSSGTPTSSGANVLTF
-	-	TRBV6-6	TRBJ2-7	TGTGCCAGCAGTTACAGGGGTTACGAGCAGTACTTC	CASSYRGYEQYF
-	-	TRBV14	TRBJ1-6	TGTGCCAGCAGCCAAGTTCGGGCAGGGGCAAATAATTCACCCCTCCACTTT	CASSQVRAGANNSPLHF
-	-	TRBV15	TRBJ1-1	TGTGCCACCAGCAGAGATCCCCACAAAGAGGGAGGGACTGAAGCTTTCTTT	CATSRDPHKEGGTEAFF
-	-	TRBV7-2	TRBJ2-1	TGTGCCAGCAGCTTAAAAGGAACGGCAGGAGGGCCTTACAATGAGCAGTTCTTC	CASSLKGTAGGPYNEQFF
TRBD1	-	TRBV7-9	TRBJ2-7	TGTGCCAGCAGCCCGACAGGGGTCGAGCAGTACTTC	CASSPTGVEQYF
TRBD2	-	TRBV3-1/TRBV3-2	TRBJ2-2	TGTGCCAGCAGGATGGGACTAGCGGGAGTGGGCGGGGAGCTGTTTTTT	CASRMGLAGVGGELFF
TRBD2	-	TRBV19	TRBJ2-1	TGTGCCAGTAGTATGGATACTAGCGGGGGCCCGAGGTTCTTC	CASSMDTSGGPRFF
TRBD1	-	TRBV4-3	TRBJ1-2	TGCGCCAGCAGCCAAACAGGGGAGAGTGGCTACACCTTC	CASSQTGESGYTF
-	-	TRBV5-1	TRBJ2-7	TGCGCCAGCAGCTGGGGCTTCGGCGAGCAGTACTTC	CASSWGFGEQYF
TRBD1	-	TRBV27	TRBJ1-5	TGTGCCAGCAGTTTACAGGGGGTATACGGGCCCCAGCATTTT	CASSLQGVYGPQHF
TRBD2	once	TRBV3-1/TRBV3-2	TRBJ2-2	TGTGCCAGCAGCCAAGGACTAGCGGGAGGAGGGATCCACACCGGGGAGCTGTTTTTT	CASSQGLAGGGIHTGELFF
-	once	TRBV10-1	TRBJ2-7	TGCGCCAGCAGTGTCGCCCGGACTCTCAGCTCCTACGAGCAGTACTTC	CASSVARTLSSYEQYF
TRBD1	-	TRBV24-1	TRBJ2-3	TGTGCCACCAGTGATTCGCTAAGGGGGACAGAGGGGAGAGATACGCAGTATTTT	CATSDSLRGTEGRDTQYF
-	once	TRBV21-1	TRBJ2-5	TGTGCCGTCCGTCGTTTAAGCGGGAGGGAGACCCAGTACTTC	CAVRRLSGRETQYF
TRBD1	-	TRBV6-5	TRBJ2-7	TGTGCCAGCTCAACCTCGACAGGGGGCTCGCACGAGCAGTACTTC	CASSTSTGGSHEQYF